Below, one TCR beta chain is given with its context. These data come from a study of blood T cell repertoires in COVID-19. Across the study: COVID-19 samples, acute and convalescent, were from the United States, Italy and Spain.

In the original analysis: Reference gene primer amplification yielded estimated nucleated cell counts. The protocol was immunoSEQ multiplex PCR, while the TCRdb copy is restricted to in-frame clones and leaves out a portion. The V and J calls and clone size were taken over from that table, and D and trimming were inferred from the DNA. The table has just over 90,000 clones, 70% to 90% seen once. CDR1 is KGHSH, CDR2 LQKENI, per germline. Unmatched junction bases numbered 6, after V lost 4 bases and J lost 0 bases. This CDR3 spans 16 amino acids. Source material: peripheral blood. The source of this sequence is a woman older than 75 with acute or convalescent COVID-19. V usage is TRBV18 and J usage is TRBJ1-3, with 7 positions matching TRBD1. The CDR3 sequence: CASSLGTAISGNTIYF. The CDR3 DNA reads TGTGCCAGCTCACTCGGGACAGCTATCTCTGGAAACACCATATATTTT.